This T cell receptor (beta chain) came from a study of T cell changes during pregnancy in multiple sclerosis. Germline V CDR1 and CDR2: SGHTA, FQGTGA. The CDR3 consists of 16 residues. The trim removed 5 bases at V and 3 bases at J, leaving 9 bases unmatched. Method: immunoSEQ multiplex PCR; TCRdb's copy keeps in-frame clones and lacks some. This table holds 50,000 to 70,000 clones, around 93% found once. This chain links TRBV7-3 with TRBJ2-2, with 7 bases aligning to TRBD1. Material: peripheral blood, obtained after pregnancy. The TCR originated in a female donor with multiple sclerosis, enrolled in a pregnancy study. The chain's CDR3 is CASSGIGGADTGELFF. The DNA for the CDR3 is TGTGCCAGCAGCGGGATAGGGGGCGCGGACACCGGGGAGCTGTTTTTT.